These 18 T cell receptor beta chains came from one sample sequenced in a study of regulatory T cells in long-lasting Graves disease. The time point was: persistent/refractory GD, antithyroid drugs over 5 years with positive TRAb. Making the TCR library involved RNA that had been extracted from PBMCs. Libraries of TCR beta came from iRepertoire HTBI primers plus Arm-PCR of CDR3 regions. TCRdb called the multiplex PCR reads again in MiXCR, with one record for every CDR3 protein. The data contain some 420,000 distinct CDR3 sequences, around a fifth of them singletons. Source: peripheral blood mononuclear cells (PBMCs), taken when the disease was refractory, from a patient treated with antithyroid drugs. These receptors originate from a female donor with Graves disease.

This clonotype was detected ten times or more. The V call is TRBV11-2, the J call TRBJ1-2; D gene ambiguous. The CDR3 runs to 13 residues. Germline V gene data show CDR1 as SGHAT and CDR2 as FQNNGV. Trimming shortened V by 5 bases and J by 6 bases, and 13 bases separated the two germline ends. In DNA, the CDR3 is TGTGCCAGCAGCCTCCGGCTAGGCGATGGCTACACCTTC. Protein sequence: CASSLRLGDGYTF.

This chain connects TRBV27 to TRBJ1-5; a possible D gene is TRBD1 (5 bases). The CDR3 totals 14 residues. Germline V gene lookup returns CDR1 MNHEY and CDR2 SMNVEV (reference sequence). V lost 2 bases to trimming and J lost 6 bases, with 11 bases between them. In DNA form, the CDR3 reads TGTGCCAGCAGTTTAGAGGGGCCGGGTCAGCCCCAGCATTTT. Amino acids: CASSLEGPGQPQHF.

The J gene is TRBJ1-2, the V gene TRBV19, with D maybe TRBD1 (5 bases). The CDR3 has 14 amino acids. Trimming removed 4 bases at V and 4 bases at J, with 13 bases between. The germline gives CDR1 LNHDA, CDR2 SQIVND (reference sequence). The CDR3 here is CASSTTKQVYGYTF. The CDR3 DNA reads as TGTGCCAGTAGTACTACTAAACAGGTCTATGGCTACACCTTC.

As for this clonotype: One junction end disagrees with the germline gene, perhaps due to a read error. This chain connects TRBV13 to TRBJ2-3; 8 nucleotides match TRBD2. In germline, CDR1 is PRHDT, CDR2 FYEKMQ (reference sequence). The CDR3 consists of 15 residues. Here the CDR3 DNA reads TGTGCCAGCAGCTTAGCCTCGGGGGGGCTGGATAGGCAGTATTTT. This encodes CASSLASGGLDRQYF.

This chain joins TRBV30 and TRBJ1-4; D unresolved. V was pared by 1 base and J by 8 bases, with 14 bases between. This CDR3 comprises 14 residues. Germline loops: CDR1 GTSNPN, CDR2 SVGIG (reference sequence). The CDR3 nucleotides are TGTGCCTGGAGTGACGGTCCCCGAGGGGAAAAACTGTTTTTT. As protein: CAWSDGPRGEKLFF.

This clonotype appeared many times. The gene calls are TRBV7-2 and TRBJ1-6, with D perhaps matching TRBD1 (6 bases). The CDR3 sequence is 16 residues long. The V end was cut by 5 bases, the J end by 6 bases, with 17 bases between. Germline V gene lookup returns CDR1 SGHTA and CDR2 FQGNSA. The CDR3 loop reads CASSASGTSLNSPLHF. CDR3 in DNA: TGTGCCAGCAGCGCCTCCGGGACATCCCTTAATTCACCCCTCCACTTT.

The sample holds a few counts of this clonotype. V is TRBV20-1 and J is TRBJ1-4; 8 nucleotides agree with TRBD1. CDR1 and CDR2 (germline): DFQATT, SNEGSKA (reference sequence). This CDR3 has 15 amino acids. V trimming: 0 bases; J trimming: 10 bases; junction bases outside the gene matches: 10. This CDR3 is CSARDPGQGGGKLFF. The DNA for the CDR3 is TGCAGTGCTAGAGATCCAGGACAGGGCGGAGGAAAACTGTTTTTT.

The gene calls are TRBV30 and TRBJ1-4; weak D call: TRBD1 (6 bases). Trimming pared 5 bases from V and 8 bases from J, leaving 15 bases between. Germline V gives CDR1 GTSNPN, CDR2 SVGIG (reference sequence). The CDR3 contains 13 residues. The chain's CDR3 is CAWGPGAGEKLFF. The CDR3 DNA reads TGTGCCTGGGGGCCAGGGGCGGGCGAAAAACTGTTTTTT.

This clonotype turned up a few times. A much larger clone sits a single nucleotide away, making a read error possible. Because it lacks the conserved phenylalanine or tryptophan at the end, this CDR3 is likely a read error. The chain links TRBV2 to TRBJ1-1, with D maybe TRBD1 (6 bases). CDR1 is SNHLY, CDR2 FYNNEI, per germline. The CDR3 sequence is 15 residues long. V was shortened by 6 bases and J by 0 bases, with 14 bases between the two germline ends. The CDR3 reads CASRGDIVMNTEAFS. CDR3 sequence (DNA): TGTGCCAGCAGGGGGGACATCGTCATGAACACTGAAGCTTTCTCT.

This clonotype was counted at least ten times. The chain combines TRBV10-3 with TRBJ1-2, with no clear D. V was shortened by 0 bases and J by 7 bases, with 12 bases between the two germline ends. Germline V gene lookup returns CDR1 ENHRY and CDR2 SYGVKD. The CDR3 has 14 amino acids. The CDR3 region is CAISESLGVSGYTF. CDR3 DNA sequence: TGTGCCATCAGTGAGTCGTTAGGAGTCTCTGGCTACACCTTC.

This clonotype was found many times. V gene TRBV7-2 combines with J gene TRBJ1-1, with 7 bases that match TRBD1. The trim removed 3 bases at V and 12 bases at J, leaving 7 bases unmatched. Germline V gene sequence: CDR1 SGHTA, CDR2 FQGNSA. This CDR3 is 12 amino acids long. CDR3 in amino acids: CASSFDRESPFF. The CDR3 DNA follows: TGTGCCAGCAGCTTTGACAGGGAGAGTCCTTTCTTT.

This clonotype was picked up many times. This chain connects TRBV5-1 to TRBJ1-4, with 8 bases aligning to TRBD1. This CDR3 contains 18 residues. Germline loops: CDR1 SGHRS, CDR2 YFSETQ. Trimming took 1 base from V and 0 from J; bases not matched to a gene: 8. The CDR3 DNA is TGCGCCAGCAGCTTGACAGGGGGTAAACTCGCAACTAATGAAAAACTGTTTTTT. Amino acid sequence: CASSLTGGKLATNEKLFF. The whole variable domain, remainder taken from reference TRBV5-1 and TRBJ1-4, is KAGVTQTPRYLIKTRGQQVTLSCSPISGHRSVSWYQQTPGQGLQFLFEYFSETQRNKGNFPGRFSGRQFSNSRSEMNVSTLELGDSALYLCASSLTGGKLATNEKLFFGSGTQLSVL.

This clonotype occurred many times. V is TRBV3-1 and J is TRBJ1-6; D ambiguous. Germline V gene lookup returns CDR1 LGHDT and CDR2 YNNKEL (reference sequence). Trimming pared 3 bases from V and 9 bases from J, leaving 9 bases between. This CDR3 contains 13 residues. The CDR3 sequence is CASSHQGSSPLHF. DNA for the CDR3: TGTGCCAGCAGCCACCAAGGGTCTTCACCCCTCCACTTT.

The sample holds a few counts of this clonotype. This sequence joins TRBV5-5 and TRBJ2-7; 7 bases line up with TRBD1. Per the germline V gene, CDR1 is SGHKS and CDR2 is YYEKEE (reference sequence). There are 14 residues in the CDR3. V lost 3 bases and J lost 3; bases outside the gene matches: 6. The CDR3 is CASSSGTVFYEQYF. DNA for the CDR3: TGTGCCAGCAGCTCAGGGACAGTTTTCTACGAGCAGTACTTC.

This clonotype has more than one count but fewer than ten. V is TRBV3-1 and J is TRBJ1-5; unclear D gene. The CDR3 has 14 residues. Germline V gene data show CDR1 as LGHDT and CDR2 as YNNKEL (reference sequence). With 0 bases removed from V and 0 bases from J, the gap between germline ends came to 3 bases. The CDR3 DNA is TGTGCCAGCAGCCAAGAAGATAGCAATCAGCCCCAGCATTTT. Encoded protein: CASSQEDSNQPQHF.

This clonotype was counted many times. The rearrangement joins TRBV2 to TRBJ1-4; 9 bases are shared with TRBD1. CDR3 size: 13 residues. V was pared by 9 bases and J by 6 bases, with 5 bases of the junction left unmatched. CDR1 SNHLY and CDR2 FYNNEI come from the germline V gene. This chain's CDR3 is CARRTGEDEKLFF. CDR3 bases: TGTGCCAGACGGACAGGGGAGGATGAAAAACTGTTTTTT.

This chain joins TRBV5-5 and TRBJ2-5, with D possibly being TRBD1 (6 bases). This CDR3 region has 14 residues. Trimming removed 1 base from V and 5 bases from J, with 12 bases in between. Germline lookup yields CDR1 SGHKS and CDR2 YYEKEE (reference sequence). CDR3: CASSLYAGVETQYF. The CDR3 DNA sequence: TGTGCCAGCAGCTTGTATGCAGGGGTGGAGACCCAGTACTTC.

This clonotype was recorded at least ten times. This chain connects TRBV29-1 to TRBJ1-4; weak D call: TRBD1 (6 bases). V lost 4 bases and J 6 bases, leaving 12 bases between the germline ends. Germline CDR1 and CDR2: SQVTM and ANQGSEA. The CDR3 loop spans 13 amino acids. CDR3 nucleotide sequence: TGCAGCGTTGGGACAGCTTCCGATGAAAAACTGTTTTTT. It is translated as CSVGTASDEKLFF.